This entry describes one T cell receptor beta chain. Its matching antigen is unknown. CD45RO-negative, CCR7-selected cells formed the naive CD8 fraction, which excluded terminally differentiated effector memory CD45RA+ cells. This sample was included in a study of shared clonotypes between healthy human individuals. Whole-study context: The study used three CD4 naive, three CD4 memory, two CD8 naive and one CD8 memory plate per donor. Broader study findings: Only blood was sampled; tissue repertoires likely differ. Against clonotypes common to all four donors, non-shared ones had lower generation probabilities. In having few donors, the study represented limited genetic and exposure-history diversity.

The data were produced by immunoSEQ multiplex PCR, yet TCRdb's version contains in-frame clones alone and is incomplete. Of roughly 1,800,000 clones listed, approximately 95% are singletons. Germline V gives CDR1 LNHDA, CDR2 SQIVND (reference sequence). The V end lost 5 bases, the J end lost 8 bases, and 9 bases lay between the germline ends. This CDR3 contains 12 residues. The rearrangement joins TRBV19 to TRBJ1-4; weak D call: TRBD1 (6 bases). Sequencing was carried out using naive CD8+ T cells sorted from blood. This sequence originates from a man younger than 35 in good health. The CDR3 sequence: CASSSDREKLFF. CDR3 nucleotides: TGTGCCAGTAGTTCGGACAGAGAAAAACTGTTTTTT.